A single sample is the source of the 2 T cell receptor beta chains below, sequenced in a study of chemoradiotherapy in HPV16-positive cancers. Only in-frame clones appear in the TCRdb table, and some are missing; sequencing was by immunoSEQ multiplex PCR. The table lists 6,000 or so clones, about 80% of them singletons, with around 36% in the top ten. The sample was collected from a patient who underwent chemoradiotherapy. These receptors were collected from a human donor with HPV-associated anogenital cancer.

The chain joins TRBV16 to TRBJ2-1; 12 positions agree with TRBD2. The length of the CDR3 is 23 residues. V was pared by 1 base and J by 3 bases, with 22 bases of the junction left unmatched. Germline CDR1 reads KGHSY; CDR2 reads FQNENV. In DNA form, the CDR3 reads TGTGCCAGCAGCCAATTAGGGACAGGGACCCGACTAGCGGGAGCCCACGGCTACAATGAGCAGTTCTTC. This gives the protein CASSQLGTGTRLAGAHGYNEQFF.

The J gene is TRBJ2-3, the V gene TRBV5-1; D is ambiguous. Trimming removed 7 bases at V and 5 bases at J, with 11 bases between. Germline CDR1 reads SGHRS; CDR2 reads YFSETQ. The CDR3 has 12 residues. DNA for the CDR3: TGCGCCAGCCGAGACCGCCAAGATACGCAGTATTTT. Amino acids: CASRDRQDTQYF.